This T cell receptor (beta chain) was recovered during a study of glioma-infiltrating T cells after dendritic cell vaccination. Primers: 60 V beta forward and 13 J beta reverse. Measured with immunoSEQ multiplex PCR; TCRdb has only the in-frame clones, and not every one. The sample lists 85,000 to 95,000 clones, approximately 90% occurring once. Trimming pared 0 bases from V and 3 bases from J, leaving 15 bases between. Germline CDR1 and CDR2: MNHEY and SVGAGI. The CDR3 covers 16 residues. The receptor was derived from a human donor with glioblastoma. The sequences come from blood, collected before dendritic cell vaccination. V and J are TRBV6-5 and TRBJ2-7; tentative D call: TRBD1 (5 bases). The CDR3 loop is CASSYSAQGPLYEQYF. The CDR3 DNA reads TGTGCCAGCAGTTACTCCGCCCAGGGTCCCCTCTACGAGCAGTACTTC.